A selection of T cell receptor beta chains follows, all from one sample in a study of cytomegalovirus exposure and HLA in healthy donors. Here immunoSEQ multiplex PCR was the method, and the copy in TCRdb shows in-frame clones only, minus some. The sample comprises tens of thousands of clones, over 90% of which are singletons, and 5.8% rests with the top ten. Sequenced sample: PBMCs. The source of these receptors is a woman aged 18-29 years in good health and CMV-seronegative. The CDR3 runs from the conserved cysteine through the conserved F or W. The D gene is left open where the match is weak. Rows may omit the clone size; those that give it use once, few, many or a size class.

D gene: .
V gene: TRBV9
clone size: once
J gene: TRBJ2-5
CDR3 DNA: TGTGCCAGCAGCGTTGATCCCGGGGAGTACTTC
CDR3 protein: CASSVDPGEYF

D gene: .
V gene: TRBV7-9
clone size: .
J gene: TRBJ1-1
CDR3 DNA: TGTGCCAGCAGCCTGAGGTGGGACACTGAAGCTTTCTTT
CDR3 protein: CASSLRWDTEAFF

D gene: TRBD1
V gene: TRBV5-4
clone size: .
J gene: TRBJ1-2
CDR3 DNA: TGTGCCAGCAGCTACGGGACAGGGGCATATGGCTACACCTTC
CDR3 protein: CASSYGTGAYGYTF

D gene: .
V gene: TRBV27
clone size: .
J gene: TRBJ1-1
CDR3 DNA: TGTGCCAGCGGGAGGGGATTATACACTGAAGCTTTCTTT
CDR3 protein: CASGRGLYTEAFF

D gene: .
V gene: TRBV7-3
clone size: .
J gene: TRBJ2-6
CDR3 DNA: TGTGCCAGCAGCGAATCGTTCGGGGGTAGAGCTGGGGCCAACGTCCTGACTTTC
CDR3 protein: CASSESFGGRAGANVLTF

D gene: .
V gene: TRBV15
clone size: .
J gene: TRBJ2-5
CDR3 DNA: TGTGCCACCAGCATCGGCGGGGAAGAGACCCAGTACTTC
CDR3 protein: CATSIGGEETQYF

D gene: .
V gene: TRBV28
clone size: once
J gene: TRBJ1-5
CDR3 DNA: TGTGCCAGCAGTACAGGGAATCAGCCCCAGCATTTT
CDR3 protein: CASSTGNQPQHF

D gene: TRBD1
V gene: TRBV4-2
clone size: .
J gene: TRBJ2-1
CDR3 DNA: TGTGCCAGCAGCCAAGGTCAAGGGACAGGGTCCTACAATGAGCAGTTCTTC
CDR3 protein: CASSQGQGTGSYNEQFF

D gene: TRBD1
V gene: TRBV5-1
clone size: once
J gene: TRBJ1-5
CDR3 DNA: TGCGCCAGCAGCCCCGGACAGGGTAGCAATCAGCCCCAGCATTTT
CDR3 protein: CASSPGQGSNQPQHF

D gene: TRBD2
V gene: TRBV2
clone size: .
J gene: TRBJ2-5
CDR3 DNA: TGTGCCAGCTCGCGGGAGGGACGGGAGACCCAGTACTTC
CDR3 protein: CASSREGRETQYF

D gene: TRBD1
V gene: TRBV15
clone size: .
J gene: TRBJ1-1
CDR3 DNA: TGTGCCACCAGCAGAGACGGGACAGGATACACTGAAGCTTTCTTT
CDR3 protein: CATSRDGTGYTEAFF

D gene: .
V gene: TRBV7-3
clone size: .
J gene: TRBJ1-4
CDR3 DNA: TGTGCCAGCAGCTTACTGGGCGGGGACGAAAAACTGTTTTTT
CDR3 protein: CASSLLGGDEKLFF

D gene: .
V gene: TRBV5-1
clone size: .
J gene: TRBJ2-1
CDR3 DNA: TGCGCCAGCAGCTTGGGAACTAGCAATGAGCAGTTCTTC
CDR3 protein: CASSLGTSNEQFF

D gene: .
V gene: TRBV14
clone size: .
J gene: TRBJ2-3
CDR3 DNA: TGTGCCAGCAGCCGAAGTACAGACCTCGGCACAGATACGCAGTATTTT
CDR3 protein: CASSRSTDLGTDTQYF

D gene: TRBD2
V gene: TRBV9
clone size: .
J gene: TRBJ2-5
CDR3 DNA: TGTGCCAGCAGCGTTGATCCCCAGCGGGAGTATGGAGAGACCCAGTACTTC
CDR3 protein: CASSVDPQREYGETQYF

D gene: TRBD2
V gene: TRBV11-3
clone size: .
J gene: TRBJ2-2
CDR3 DNA: TGTGCCAGCAGCTTACGTCTAGCGGGAGTTGGGGAGCTGTTTTTT
CDR3 protein: CASSLRLAGVGELFF